Listed here is a single TCR beta chain. The antigen remains unidentified. Germline assignment: CDR1 MNHNS and CDR2 SASEGT. The V and J ends lost 6 bases and 3 bases respectively, with 5 bases between them. The CDR3 sequence is 12 residues long. The data are from a study of vaccination and CD4 T cells after COVID-19. Cultured CD4+ T-cell DNA underwent Oncomine TCR Beta short-read sequencing. One entry per CDR3 protein results from TCRdb running MiXCR on the PCR reads. The table has roughly 28,000 distinct CDR3 sequences, roughly 52% seen once. Indicated treatment: approximately 9-day PBMC culture with coronavirus spike peptide pools or control peptides (ViraFEST assay).

This TCR derives from a human donor who received a COVID-19 vaccine. This sequence joins TRBV6-1 and TRBJ2-2; the D is unclear. This specimen consisted of CD4+ T cells from blood, cultured in vitro, obtained before SARS-CoV-2 vaccination. The CDR3 spells CASSDYTGELFF. In DNA form, the CDR3 reads TGTGCCAGCAGCGATTACACCGGGGAGCTGTTTTTT.